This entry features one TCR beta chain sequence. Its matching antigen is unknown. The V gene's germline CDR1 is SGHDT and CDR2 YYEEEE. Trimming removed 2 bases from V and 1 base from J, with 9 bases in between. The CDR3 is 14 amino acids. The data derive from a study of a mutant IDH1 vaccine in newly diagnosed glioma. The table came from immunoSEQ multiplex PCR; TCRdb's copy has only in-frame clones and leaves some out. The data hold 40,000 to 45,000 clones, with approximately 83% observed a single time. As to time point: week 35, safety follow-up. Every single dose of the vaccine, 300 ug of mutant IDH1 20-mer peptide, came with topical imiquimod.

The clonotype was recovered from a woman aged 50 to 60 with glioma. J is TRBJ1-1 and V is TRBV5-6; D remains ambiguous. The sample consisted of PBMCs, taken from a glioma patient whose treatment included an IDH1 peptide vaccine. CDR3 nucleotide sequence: TGTGCCAGCAGCTTCTTATCCGAGAACACTGAAGCTTTCTTT. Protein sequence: CASSFLSENTEAFF.